One T cell receptor (beta chain) is described in this entry. Its binding antigen is unknown. Base qualities were left out, and no much larger clone turns up one base away. The EasySep Human CD8+ T Cell Enrichment Kit was used on day 10 to isolate CD8+ T cells from every culture. The sample belongs to a study of CD8 T cell repertoires and HIV-1 epitope variants (dated by TCRdb to 2018 to 2020). Background for the entire study: T cells were stimulated in separate culture wells with each of twenty-five peptides representing autologous and known Gag and Nef epitope variants. A total of over 65 T cell cultures were run, with each culture condition done in triplicate except for one peptide, which was done in duplicate. Among the control conditions were a peptide pool of CMV, EBV and flu, the Ebola AY9 epitope serving as a negative control, and a well with no peptide. T cells were enriched with the EasySep Human T Cell Enrichment Kit and co-cultured with equal numbers of autologous T cell-negative cells as antigen-presenting cells. For approximately ten days the cultures were kept in IMDM with gentamicin, and on days 3 and 7 half of the media was changed with IL-2, IL-7 and IL-15 added. The epitopes tested covered three Gag epitope families plus Nef HW9 and YT9. An aliquot of 1M T cells was set aside as an uncultured baseline condition, separate from the roughly 84 T cell cultures. The paper's findings and limits, for the study overall: The assay could identify only TCR beta chains and pointed to proliferation in response to antigen, not to T cell function or cytokine profile. Roughly 5 clonotypes recognized the Nef KF9 family and one clonotype recognized the HW9 family, while no responses to the TAALDMSHF plasma variant were seen. Nine antigen-specific TCR beta clonotypes were identified, and roughly 6 of them appeared cross-reactive for autologous or known escape epitope variants.

TCR beta CDR3 regions were sequenced at survey depth on the immunoSEQ platform. The QIAamp DNA micro kit was used to extract genomic DNA from every cultured and uncultured CD8+ T cell population. On the study's bioinformatics: Any sample with under 5,000 productive reads was excluded, and this exclusion removed about 6.5% of the roughly 75 cultures stimulated with HIV peptides. Sequences were trimmed to CDR3 by a MANAFEST web app, and nonproductive sequences, CDR3s under 5 amino acids, and sequences not starting with C or ending with F/W were removed. For a clonotype to count as antigen-specific, the clonotype had to expand relative to the no-peptide control in at least 2 of 3 replicates at FDR 0.01, and only within one epitope family. A frequency at least fivefold higher than in wells stimulated with peptides from other epitope families was additionally required for specific clonotypes. The clones in this table, taken by TCRdb from immuneACCESS, are in-frame only. Not every clone is retained; where verified, under half of the shortfall comes from an unresolved V gene, and the cause of the rest is unknown. V and J calls and clone size are those listed in that table; D and trimming were worked out from the DNA. Within this sample are 2,500 to 3,500 clones, with roughly three quarters of them counted one time only. The top ten constitute about 45% of the sample.

Taken from cysteine to phenylalanine, the CDR3 has 14 residues. Of the read, only the CDR3 DNA is kept; its 42 bases are in frame from base 1. Reading the germline V gene gives CDR1 SGHDT and CDR2 YYEEEE. Ends trimmed: V by 4 bases, J by 4 bases; bases unmatched to a gene: 5. The clonotype was recovered from a male donor with HIV. The chain was built from TRBV5-6 and TRBJ2-3; the central 8 bases match TRBD1. The source material was cultured CD8+ T cells derived from PBMCs. The DNA sequence reads TGTGCCAGCAGCGTCATACAGGGGGCAGATACGCAGTATTTT. Its translation is CASSVIQGADTQYF.